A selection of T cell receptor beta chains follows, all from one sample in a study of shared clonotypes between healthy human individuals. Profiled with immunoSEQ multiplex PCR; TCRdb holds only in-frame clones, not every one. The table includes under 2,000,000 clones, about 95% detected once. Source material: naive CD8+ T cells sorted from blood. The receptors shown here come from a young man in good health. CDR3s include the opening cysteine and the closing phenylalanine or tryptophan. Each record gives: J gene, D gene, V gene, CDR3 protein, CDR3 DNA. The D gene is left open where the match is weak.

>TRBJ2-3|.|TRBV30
CAWSGTEDTQYF
TGTGCCTGGAGTGGGACGGAGGATACGCAGTATTTT
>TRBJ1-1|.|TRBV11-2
CASSLEPANTEAFF
TGTGCCAGCAGCTTAGAGCCTGCGAACACTGAAGCTTTCTTT
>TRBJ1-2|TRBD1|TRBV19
CASLQGSNLYGYTF
TGTGCCAGTCTACAGGGGTCTAACCTCTATGGCTACACCTTC
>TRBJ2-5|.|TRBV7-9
CASSLSGVGETQYF
TGTGCCAGCAGCTTATCTGGGGTTGGAGAGACCCAGTACTTC
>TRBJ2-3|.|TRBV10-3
CAISDIPSTDTQYF
TGTGCCATCAGTGATATTCCTAGCACAGATACGCAGTATTTT
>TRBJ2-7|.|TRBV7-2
CASSLEAGAAYEQYF
TGTGCCAGCAGCTTAGAGGCTGGGGCCGCCTACGAGCAGTACTTC
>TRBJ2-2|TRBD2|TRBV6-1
CASSDERGLAGGYTGELFF
TGTGCCAGCAGTGACGAGCGGGGTCTCGCGGGGGGTTACACCGGGGAGCTGTTTTTT
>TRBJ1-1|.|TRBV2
CASSSGHLNTEAFF
TGTGCCAGCAGTTCGGGACACCTGAACACTGAAGCTTTCTTT
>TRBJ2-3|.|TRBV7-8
CASSLLEPDTQYF
TGTGCCAGCAGCTTACTAGAGCCAGATACGCAGTATTTT
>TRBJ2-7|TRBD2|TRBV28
CASSVAGSSYEQYF
TGTGCCAGCAGCGTAGCGGGGTCCTCCTACGAGCAGTACTTC
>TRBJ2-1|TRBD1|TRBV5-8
CASSSDRVGAYNEQFF
TGTGCCAGCAGCTCTGACAGGGTAGGGGCCTACAATGAGCAGTTCTTC
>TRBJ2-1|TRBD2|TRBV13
CASSWTSGGTLYNEQFF
TGTGCCAGCAGCTGGACTAGCGGGGGGACTCTTTACAATGAGCAGTTCTTC
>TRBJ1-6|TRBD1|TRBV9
CASSVGDRGLFSPLHF
TGTGCCAGCAGCGTGGGGGACAGGGGGTTATTTTCACCCCTCCACTTT
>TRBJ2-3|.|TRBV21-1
CASSRPGPYITDTQYF
TGTGCCAGCAGCAGACCGGGACCCTACATAACAGATACGCAGTATTTT
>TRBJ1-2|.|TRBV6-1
CASSDWQGYTF
TGTGCCAGCAGTGATTGGCAGGGGTACACCTTC
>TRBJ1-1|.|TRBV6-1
CASSVLGNTEAFF
TGTGCCAGCAGTGTTTTGGGGAACACTGAAGCTTTCTTT
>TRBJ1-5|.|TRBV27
CASSLSRGSNQPQHF
TGTGCCAGCAGTTTATCGCGAGGCAGCAATCAGCCCCAGCATTTT
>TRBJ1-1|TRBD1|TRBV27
CASRYRGNTEAFF
TGTGCCAGCAGATACAGGGGGAACACTGAAGCTTTCTTT